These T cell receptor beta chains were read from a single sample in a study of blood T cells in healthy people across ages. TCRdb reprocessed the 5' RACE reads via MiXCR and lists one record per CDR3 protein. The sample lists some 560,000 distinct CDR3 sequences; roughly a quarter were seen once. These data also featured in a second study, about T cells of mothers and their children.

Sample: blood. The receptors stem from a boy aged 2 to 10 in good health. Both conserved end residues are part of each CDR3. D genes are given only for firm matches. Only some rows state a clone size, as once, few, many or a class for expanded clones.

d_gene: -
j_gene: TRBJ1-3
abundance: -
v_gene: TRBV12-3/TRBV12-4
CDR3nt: TGTGCCAGCAGGGAGACAGGCGGAAACACCATATATTTT
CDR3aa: CASRETGGNTIYF

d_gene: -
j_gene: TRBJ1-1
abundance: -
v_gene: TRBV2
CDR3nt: TGTGCCAGCACTAATGACGGTCTCTATGCTGAAGCTTTCTTT
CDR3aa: CASTNDGLYAEAFF

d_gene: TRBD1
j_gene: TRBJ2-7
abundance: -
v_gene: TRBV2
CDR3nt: TGTGCCAACCGAGGGGGCGCAGGGTACGAGCAGTACTTC
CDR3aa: CANRGGAGYEQYF

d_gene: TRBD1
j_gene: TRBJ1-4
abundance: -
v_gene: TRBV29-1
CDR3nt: TGCAGCGGGGGGACAGGGAATCAGGAAAAACTGTTTTTT
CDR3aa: CSGGTGNQEKLFF

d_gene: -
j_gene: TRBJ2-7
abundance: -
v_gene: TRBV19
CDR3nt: TGTGCCAGTAGTATTTCGTCTTTTACCTCCTACGAGCAGTACTTC
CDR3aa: CASSISSFTSYEQYF

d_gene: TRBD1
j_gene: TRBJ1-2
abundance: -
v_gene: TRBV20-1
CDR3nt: TGCAGTGCCCCCAAGGACGGACAGGGGGCTGTTGGCTACACCTTC
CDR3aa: CSAPKDGQGAVGYTF

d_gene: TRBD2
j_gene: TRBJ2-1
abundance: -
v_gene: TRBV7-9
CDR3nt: TGTGCCAGCAGCGTTACGGATACCGGGACTAGCCAGTTCTTC
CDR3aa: CASSVTDTGTSQFF

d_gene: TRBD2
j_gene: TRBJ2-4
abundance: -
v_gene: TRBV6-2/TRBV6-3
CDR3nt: TGTGCCAGCAGTCGAACCGGGACTAGCGGGACAAACATTCAGTACTTC
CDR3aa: CASSRTGTSGTNIQYF

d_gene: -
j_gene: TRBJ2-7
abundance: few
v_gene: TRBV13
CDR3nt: TGTGCCAGCAGCTCCTCAAGCGGCGAGCAGTACTTC
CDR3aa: CASSSSSGEQYF

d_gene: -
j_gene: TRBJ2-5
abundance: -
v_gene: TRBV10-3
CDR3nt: TGTGCCATCAGTAGGGGGAGCAGGAGTGAAGAGACCCAGTACTTC
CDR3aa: CAISRGSRSEETQYF

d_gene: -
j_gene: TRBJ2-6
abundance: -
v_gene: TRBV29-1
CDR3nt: TGCAGCGTTTCCAGGGCGGACAACGTCCTGACTTTC
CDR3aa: CSVSRADNVLTF

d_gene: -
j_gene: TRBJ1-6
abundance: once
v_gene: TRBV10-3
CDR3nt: TGTGCCATCAGACCGGACAGCTCTAATTCACCCCTCCACTTT
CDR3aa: CAIRPDSSNSPLHF

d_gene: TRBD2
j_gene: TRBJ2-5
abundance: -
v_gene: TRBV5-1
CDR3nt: TGCGCCAGCAGCTTGCTTGAGCCTTCACTTACTAGCGGGAGGTGGCAGACCCAGTACTTC
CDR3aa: CASSLLEPSLTSGRWQTQYF

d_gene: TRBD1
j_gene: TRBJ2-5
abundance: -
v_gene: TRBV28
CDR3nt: TGTGCCAGCAGCTCCGGGACAGGGGTACGGGAGCAGTACTTC
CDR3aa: CASSSGTGVREQYF

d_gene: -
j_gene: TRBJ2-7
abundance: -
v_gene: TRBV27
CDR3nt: TGTGCCAGCAGCCCTATAGGAGGGGTCCACGAGCAGTACTTC
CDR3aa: CASSPIGGVHEQYF

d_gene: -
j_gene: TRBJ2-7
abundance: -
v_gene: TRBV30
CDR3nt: TGTGCCTGGACCCGCCGGGGAGCCTACGAGCAGTACTTC
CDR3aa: CAWTRRGAYEQYF

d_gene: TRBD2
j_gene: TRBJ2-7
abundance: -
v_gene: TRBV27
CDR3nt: TGTGCCAGCAGTGCCTTCACTAGCGGGAGGAACTACGAGCAGTACTTC
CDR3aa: CASSAFTSGRNYEQYF

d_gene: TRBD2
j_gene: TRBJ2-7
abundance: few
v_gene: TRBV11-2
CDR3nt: TGTGCCAGCAGCTCGACTAGCGGGAGCGCCACCGGTATCGAGCAGTACTTC
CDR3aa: CASSSTSGSATGIEQYF

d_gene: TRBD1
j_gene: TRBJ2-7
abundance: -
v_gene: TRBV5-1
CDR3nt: TGCGCCAGCACCCCTCCGGGACAGGGGGTTATCGAGCAGTACTTC
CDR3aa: CASTPPGQGVIEQYF

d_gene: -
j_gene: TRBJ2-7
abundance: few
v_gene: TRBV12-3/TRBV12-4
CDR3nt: TGTGCCAGCAGCCCCGGACTCATCCCCTACGAGCAGTACTTC
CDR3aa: CASSPGLIPYEQYF

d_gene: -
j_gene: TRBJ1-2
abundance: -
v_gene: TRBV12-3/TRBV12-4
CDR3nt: TGTGCCAGCAGGCCGGAGGCAGGCTCGTGGGCCGGCTACACCTTC
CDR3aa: CASRPEAGSWAGYTF

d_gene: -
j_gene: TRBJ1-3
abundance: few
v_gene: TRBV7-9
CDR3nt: TGTGCCAGCAGCGCTCGACAGGACAACTCTGGAAACACCATATATTTT
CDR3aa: CASSARQDNSGNTIYF

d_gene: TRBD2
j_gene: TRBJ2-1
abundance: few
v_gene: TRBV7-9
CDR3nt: TGTGCCAGCAGCCCCCCGTCCGGGACTACGGGCGCACACAATGAGCAGTTCTTC
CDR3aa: CASSPPSGTTGAHNEQFF

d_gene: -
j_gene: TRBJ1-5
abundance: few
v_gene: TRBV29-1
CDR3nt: TGCAGCGTTGCCCTAAAGACCGGGGTCCTTAGCAATCAGCCCCAGCATTTT
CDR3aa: CSVALKTGVLSNQPQHF

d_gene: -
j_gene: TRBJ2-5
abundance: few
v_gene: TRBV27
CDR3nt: TGTGCCAGCAGTTTATCGGGCGATGGACCCCCGCAAGAGACCCAGTACTTC
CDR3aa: CASSLSGDGPPQETQYF

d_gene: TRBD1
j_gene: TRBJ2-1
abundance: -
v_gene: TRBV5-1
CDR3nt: TGCGCCAGCAGGGATTCCGGGACAGGCGATGAGCAGTTCTTC
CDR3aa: CASRDSGTGDEQFF

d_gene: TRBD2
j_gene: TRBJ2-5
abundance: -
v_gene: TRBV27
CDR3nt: TGTGCCAGCAGCTTGACTAGCGGGGCCCCGCAAGAGACCCAGTACTTC
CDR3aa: CASSLTSGAPQETQYF

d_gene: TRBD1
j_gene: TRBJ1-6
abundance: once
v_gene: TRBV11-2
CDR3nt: TGTGCCAGCAGAGAATCCTACAGGGGGCGGAATTCACCCCTCCACTTT
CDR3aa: CASRESYRGRNSPLHF

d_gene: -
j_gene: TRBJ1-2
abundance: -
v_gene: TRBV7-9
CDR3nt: TGTGCCAGCAGCCCGGGCCTCCCGGGGGGCTACACCTTC
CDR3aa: CASSPGLPGGYTF

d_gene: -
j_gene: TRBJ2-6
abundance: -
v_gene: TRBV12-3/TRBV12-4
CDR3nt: TGTGCCAGCAGTTTTAGACATTACTCTGGGGCCAACGTCCTGACTTTC
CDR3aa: CASSFRHYSGANVLTF

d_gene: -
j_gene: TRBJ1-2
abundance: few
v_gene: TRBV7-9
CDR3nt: TGTGCCAGCAGCCCAAAGGGGGGAATCAATGGCTACACCTTC
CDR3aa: CASSPKGGINGYTF

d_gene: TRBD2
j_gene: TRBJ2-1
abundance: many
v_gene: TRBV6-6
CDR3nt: TGTGCCAGCATCTCTAGCGGGGGGGCCGGTGAGCAGTTCTTC
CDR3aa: CASISSGGAGEQFF

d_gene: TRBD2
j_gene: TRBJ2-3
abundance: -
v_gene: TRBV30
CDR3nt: TGTGCCTTCTCTAGCGGGAGCACAGATACGCAGTATTTT
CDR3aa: CAFSSGSTDTQYF

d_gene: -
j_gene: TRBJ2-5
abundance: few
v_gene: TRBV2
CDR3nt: TGTGCCAGCAGCGCGGACCGTACAAGGCACCAAGAGACCCAGTACTTC
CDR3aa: CASSADRTRHQETQYF

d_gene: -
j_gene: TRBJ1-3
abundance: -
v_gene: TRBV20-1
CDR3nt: TGCAGTGCTAGAGATCCCGAGATGCCCGGAAACACCATATATTTT
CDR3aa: CSARDPEMPGNTIYF

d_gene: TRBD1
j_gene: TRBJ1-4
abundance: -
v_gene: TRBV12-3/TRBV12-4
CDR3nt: TGTGCCAGCAGTCTCGGCCGTTTGAGGGGGCCCCAAAAACTGTTTTTT
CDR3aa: CASSLGRLRGPQKLFF

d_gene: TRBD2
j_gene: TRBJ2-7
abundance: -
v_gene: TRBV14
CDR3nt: TGTGCCAGCAGCCGACTAGCGGGAGCCGAGCAGTACTTC
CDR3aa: CASSRLAGAEQYF

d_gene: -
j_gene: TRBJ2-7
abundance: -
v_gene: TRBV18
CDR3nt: TGTGCCAGCTCACCTCCGGGACTGGACGAGCAGTACTTC
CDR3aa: CASSPPGLDEQYF

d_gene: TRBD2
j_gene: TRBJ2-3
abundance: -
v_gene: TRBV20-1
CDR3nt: TGCAGTGGGTTTCTAGCGGGGGGGCCGGATACGCAGTATTTT
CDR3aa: CSGFLAGGPDTQYF

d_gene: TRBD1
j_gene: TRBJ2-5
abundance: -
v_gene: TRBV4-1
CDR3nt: TGCGCCAGCAGCTCCCGGGACAGGGGTGATTTAGAGCAGTACTTC
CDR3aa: CASSSRDRGDLEQYF

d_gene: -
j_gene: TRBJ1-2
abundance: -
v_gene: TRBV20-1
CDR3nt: TGCAGTGCTAGGGGAAGGGAGAGGGGCTACACCTTC
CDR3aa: CSARGRERGYTF

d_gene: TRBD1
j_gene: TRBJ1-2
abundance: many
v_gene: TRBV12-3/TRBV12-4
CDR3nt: TGTGCCAGCAGTGGACAGGGCGCTAACTATGGCTACACCTTC
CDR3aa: CASSGQGANYGYTF

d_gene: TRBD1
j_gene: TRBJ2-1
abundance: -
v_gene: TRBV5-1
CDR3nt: TGCGCCAGCAGCTCACAGGGGTCTACCTACAATGAGCAGTTCTTC
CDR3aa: CASSSQGSTYNEQFF